The clone carrying this T cell receptor (beta chain) has just a few counts. What it binds is unknown. The data were obtained in a study of T cell responses to AZD1222 COVID-19 vaccine. Assay: immunoSEQ multiplex PCR; the TCRdb copy retains only in-frame clones and omits some. The repertoire holds about 81,000 clones, with 80% to 95% as singletons. Regarding the study as a whole: Seropositive AZD1222 recipients at baseline numbered only five or six. A rise in Spike-specific TCR breadth and depth followed two AZD1222 doses.

This CDR3 region has 15 residues. Germline V gene data show CDR1 as MNHEY and CDR2 as SVGEGT. The V and J ends lost 2 bases and 1 base, in that order; junction bases with no gene match: 3. The chain couples TRBV6-2 or TRBV6-3 to TRBJ1-1, with TRBD1 matching 8 bases. This receptor was taken from an adult who received the AZD1222 COVID-19 vaccine. The sequencing used peripheral blood, collected 28 days after the second AZD1222 dose. The CDR3 region has the DNA TGTGCCAGCAGTTACCCCAGGGGGCCGAACACTGAAGCTTTCTTT. Translating gives CASSYPRGPNTEAFF.